This T cell receptor (beta chain) was profiled in a study of identical twins. Study results and limitations: Shared out-of-frame alpha sequences (those common to twins) showed excess low generation probability.

In regard to this clonotype: What it recognizes is unknown.

Unique molecular identifiers were in the cDNA, with template-switch universal primer binding. TCRdb called the 5' RACE reads again in MiXCR, with one record for every CDR3 protein. The sample has about 520,000 distinct CDR3 sequences; 20% to 25% are singletons. The trim removed 1 base at V and 10 bases at J, leaving 12 bases unmatched. The germline V gene encodes CDR1 DFQATT and CDR2 SNEGSKA (reference sequence). The CDR3 extends over 15 amino acids. In addition, the sample was reused for a study of T cells expressing NK-cell markers. That paper notes: Repertoire data for TCR beta were derived from sorted T cells (CD3+CD56+NKG2C+, CD3+CD56+NKG2C- and CD3+CD56-NKG2C+). Among the experiments, several used an anti-gamma-delta TCR antibody to restrict sorting to alpha-beta TCR T cells.

This clonotype was sampled from a woman aged 18-29 years in good health. This chain uses TRBV20-1 with TRBJ2-1; TRBD2 agrees at 8 bases. The sample was CD4+ T cells sorted from blood. The CDR3: CSARGSREGHWEQFF. The CDR3 DNA reads TGCAGTGCTAGAGGATCCCGGGAGGGCCATTGGGAGCAGTTCTTC.